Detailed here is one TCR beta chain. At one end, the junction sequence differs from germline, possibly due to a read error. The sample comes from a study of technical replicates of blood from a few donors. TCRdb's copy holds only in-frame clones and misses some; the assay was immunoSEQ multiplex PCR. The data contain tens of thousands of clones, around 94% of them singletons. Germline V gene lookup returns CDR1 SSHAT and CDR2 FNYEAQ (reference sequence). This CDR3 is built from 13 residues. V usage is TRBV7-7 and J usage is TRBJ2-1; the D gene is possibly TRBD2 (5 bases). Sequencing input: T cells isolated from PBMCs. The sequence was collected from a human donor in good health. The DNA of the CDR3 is TGTGCTAGCAGCACCGGACTCTTCAATGAGCAGTTCTTC. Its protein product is CASSTGLFNEQFF.